This T cell receptor beta chain derives from a study of regulatory T cells in long-lasting Graves disease. General observations from the study: Because few samples were included, accuracy may have been lower.

Researchers made TCR beta libraries by using iRepertoire HTBI primers and running Arm-PCR on CDR3 regions. From the multiplex PCR reads, TCRdb called clonotypes with MiXCR, one entry per CDR3 protein. This table has hundreds of thousands of distinct CDR3 sequences, around 15% appearing once. This clonotype was picked up many times. The antigen remains undetermined. Time point described: newly diagnosed GD, antithyroid drugs for less than 3 months. The TCR library was prepared using RNA isolated from PBMCs. The CDR3 consists of 15 residues. Germline CDR1 and CDR2: MNHNS and SASEGT. V dropped 8 bases and J dropped 0 bases, with 14 bases sitting between them. The same sample was also studied in work on T cells in Graves' hyperthyroidism and ophthalmopathy. Per that paper: Diagnosis rested on symptoms, serum thyroxine and TRAb, thyroid ultrasound, and orbital computed tomography. The primer set for the first-round RT-PCR of the TCR CDR3 was HTBI. The model foresaw ophthalmopathy a median around 6 months prior to onset.

This receptor was taken from a middle-aged woman with Graves disease. Sequencing used peripheral blood mononuclear cells (PBMCs), obtained at new diagnosis, from a patient treated with antithyroid drugs. The chain uses TRBV6-1 and TRBJ1-5; D is ambiguous. The CDR3 DNA reads TGTGCCAGCCATTTCTTCGAGGATAGCAATCAGCCCCAGCATTTT. Translating it yields CASHFFEDSNQPQHF.